This T cell receptor (beta chain) derives from a study of blood T cell repertoires in COVID-19. Assay: immunoSEQ multiplex PCR; the TCRdb copy retains only in-frame clones and omits some. This sample has around 78,000 clones; 86% occur once, and the top ten carry 27%. J gave up 3 bases and V 3 bases, and 5 bases lay outside the gene matches. Germline V CDR1 and CDR2: SGHNT, YENEEA. The CDR3 loop spans 15 amino acids. The rearrangement links TRBV11-3 to TRBJ1-1, with 9 bases lining up with TRBD1. The receptor was derived from a man in his fifties with active or convalescent COVID-19. Material: peripheral blood. DNA of the CDR3: TGTGCCAGCAGCTTCGACAGGGGGGACGACACTGAAGCTTTCTTT. Amino acids: CASSFDRGDDTEAFF.